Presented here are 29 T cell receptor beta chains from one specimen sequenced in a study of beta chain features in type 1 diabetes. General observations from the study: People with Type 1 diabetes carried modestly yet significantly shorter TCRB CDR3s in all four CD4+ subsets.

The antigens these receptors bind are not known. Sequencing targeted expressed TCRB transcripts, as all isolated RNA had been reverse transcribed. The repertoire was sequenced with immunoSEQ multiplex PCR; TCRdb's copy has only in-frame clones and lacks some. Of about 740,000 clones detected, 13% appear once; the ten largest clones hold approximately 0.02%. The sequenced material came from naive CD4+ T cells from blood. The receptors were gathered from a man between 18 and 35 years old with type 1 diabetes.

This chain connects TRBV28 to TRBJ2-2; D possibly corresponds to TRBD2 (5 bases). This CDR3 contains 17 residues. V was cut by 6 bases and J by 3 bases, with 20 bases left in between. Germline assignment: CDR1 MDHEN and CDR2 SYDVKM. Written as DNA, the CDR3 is TGTGCCAGCAGCCCTACAACGGGGAAACGGGACACCGGGGAGCTGTTTTTT. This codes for CASSPTTGKRDTGELFF.

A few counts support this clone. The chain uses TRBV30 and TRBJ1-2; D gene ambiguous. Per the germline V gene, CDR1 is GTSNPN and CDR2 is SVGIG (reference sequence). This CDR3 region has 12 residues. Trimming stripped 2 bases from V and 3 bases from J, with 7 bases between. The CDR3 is CAWSPHDYGYTF. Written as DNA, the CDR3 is TGTGCCTGGAGTCCCCACGACTATGGCTACACCTTC.

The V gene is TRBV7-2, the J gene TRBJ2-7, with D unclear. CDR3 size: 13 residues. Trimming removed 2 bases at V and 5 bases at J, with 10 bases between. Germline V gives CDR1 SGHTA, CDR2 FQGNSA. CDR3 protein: CASSLWSLDEQYF. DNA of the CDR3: TGTGCCAGCAGCTTATGGAGTCTCGACGAGCAGTACTTC.

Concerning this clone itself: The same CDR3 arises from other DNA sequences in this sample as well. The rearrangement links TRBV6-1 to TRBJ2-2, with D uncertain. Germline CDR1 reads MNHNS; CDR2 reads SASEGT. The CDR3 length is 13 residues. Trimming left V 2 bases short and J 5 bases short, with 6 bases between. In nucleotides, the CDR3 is TGTGCCAGCAGTGAAATCCGTACCGGGGAGCTGTTTTTT. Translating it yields CASSEIRTGELFF.

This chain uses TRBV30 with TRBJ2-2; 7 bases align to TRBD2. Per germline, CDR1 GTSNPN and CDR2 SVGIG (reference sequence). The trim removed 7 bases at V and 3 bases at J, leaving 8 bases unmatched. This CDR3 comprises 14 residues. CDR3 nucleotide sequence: TGTGCCTCCAGGAGCGGGGCGCACACCGGGGAGCTGTTTTTT. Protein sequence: CASRSGAHTGELFF. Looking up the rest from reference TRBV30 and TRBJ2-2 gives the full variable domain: SQTIHQWPATLVQPVGSPLSLECTVEGTSNPNLYWYRQAAGRGLQLLFYSVGIGQISSEVPQNLSASRPQDRQFILSSKKLLLSDSGFYLCASRSGAHTGELFFGEGSRLTVL.

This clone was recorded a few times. The CDR3 sequence is CASSDMRGDRWSSYEQYF. The CDR3, as DNA: TGCGCCAGCAGCGACATGAGGGGCGACAGGTGGAGCTCCTACGAGCAGTACTTC. The chain recombines TRBV5-1 with TRBJ2-7, with D perhaps matching TRBD1 (6 bases). With 4 bases removed from V and 0 bases from J, the gap between germline ends came to 23 bases. CDR1 is SGHRS, CDR2 YFSETQ, per germline. CDR3 length equals 18 residues. The full variable domain, in which reference TRBV5-1 and TRBJ2-7 provide the parts outside the CDR3, is KAGVTQTPRYLIKTRGQQVTLSCSPISGHRSVSWYQQTPGQGLQFLFEYFSETQRNKGNFPGRFSGRQFSNSRSEMNVSTLELGDSALYLCASSDMRGDRWSSYEQYFGPGTRLTVT.

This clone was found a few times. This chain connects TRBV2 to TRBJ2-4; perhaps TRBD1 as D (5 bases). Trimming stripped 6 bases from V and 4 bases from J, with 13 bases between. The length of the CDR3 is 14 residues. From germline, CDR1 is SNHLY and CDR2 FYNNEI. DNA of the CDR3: TGTGCCAGCAGCCAGACAGCACTTAAAAACATTCAGTACTTC. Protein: CASSQTALKNIQYF.

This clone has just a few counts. The CDR3, as DNA: TGCGCCAGCAGCCAACCGGCGGAAGCCAAAAACATTCAGTACTTC. Protein sequence: CASSQPAEAKNIQYF. V is TRBV4-1 and J is TRBJ2-4; D not certain. Germline CDR1 is MGHRA and CDR2 is YSYEKL. Trimming removed 2 bases at V and 0 bases at J, with 8 bases between. The CDR3 has 15 amino acids.

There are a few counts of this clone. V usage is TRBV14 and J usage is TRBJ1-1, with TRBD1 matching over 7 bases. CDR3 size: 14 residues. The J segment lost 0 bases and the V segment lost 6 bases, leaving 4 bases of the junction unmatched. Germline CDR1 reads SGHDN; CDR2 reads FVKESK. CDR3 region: CASRRQGMNTEAFF. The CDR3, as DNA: TGTGCCAGCAGAAGACAGGGTATGAACACTGAAGCTTTCTTT.

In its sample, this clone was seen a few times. Here the CDR3 DNA reads TGTGCCAGCAGTGAATATAGAGGGACAGGGGGCACCGGGGAGCTGTTTTTT. Amino acids: CASSEYRGTGGTGELFF. The chain recombines TRBV25-1 with TRBJ2-2; 11 positions match TRBD1. V lost 0 bases, J lost 4 bases, and 4 bases stayed unmatched. The germline V gene has CDR1 MGHDK and CDR2 SYGVNS. The CDR3 is 17 amino acids.

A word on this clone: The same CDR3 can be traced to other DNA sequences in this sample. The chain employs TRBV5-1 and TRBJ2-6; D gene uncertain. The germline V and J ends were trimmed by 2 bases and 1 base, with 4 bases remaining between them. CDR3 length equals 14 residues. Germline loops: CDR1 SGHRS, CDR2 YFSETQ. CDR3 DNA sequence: TGCGCCAGCAGCTTTGCATCTGGGGCCAACGTCCTGACTTTC. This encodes CASSFASGANVLTF.

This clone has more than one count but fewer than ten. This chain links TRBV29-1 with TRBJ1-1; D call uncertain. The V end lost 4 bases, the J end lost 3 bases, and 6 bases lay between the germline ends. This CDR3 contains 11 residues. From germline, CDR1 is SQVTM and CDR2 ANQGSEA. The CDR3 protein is CSVATHTEAFF. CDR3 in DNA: TGCAGCGTTGCAACGCACACTGAAGCTTTCTTT.

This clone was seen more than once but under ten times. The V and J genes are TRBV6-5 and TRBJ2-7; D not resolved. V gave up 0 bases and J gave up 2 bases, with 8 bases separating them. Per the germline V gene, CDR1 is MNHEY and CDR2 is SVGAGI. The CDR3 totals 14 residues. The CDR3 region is CASSYSLDTYEQYF. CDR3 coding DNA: TGTGCCAGCAGTTACTCGTTAGACACCTACGAGCAGTACTTC.

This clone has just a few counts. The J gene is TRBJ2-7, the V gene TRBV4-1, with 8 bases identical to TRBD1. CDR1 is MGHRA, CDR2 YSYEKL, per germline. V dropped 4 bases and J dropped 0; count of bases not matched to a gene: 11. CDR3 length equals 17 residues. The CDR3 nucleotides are TGCGCCAGCAGCCCAGAACTCCAGGGGGCAGCCTCCTACGAGCAGTACTTC. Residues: CASSPELQGAASYEQYF.

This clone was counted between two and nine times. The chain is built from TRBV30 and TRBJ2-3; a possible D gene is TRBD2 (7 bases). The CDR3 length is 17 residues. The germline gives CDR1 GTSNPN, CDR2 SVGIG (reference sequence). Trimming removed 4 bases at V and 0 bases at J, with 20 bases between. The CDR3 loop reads CAWTRTAGAVSTDTQYF. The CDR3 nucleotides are TGTGCCTGGACGAGGACCGCGGGGGCGGTTAGCACAGATACGCAGTATTTT.

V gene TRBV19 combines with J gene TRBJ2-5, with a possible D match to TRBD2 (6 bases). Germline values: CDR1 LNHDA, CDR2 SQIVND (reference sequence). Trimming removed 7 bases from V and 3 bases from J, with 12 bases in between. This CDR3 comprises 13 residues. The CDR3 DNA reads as TGTGCCAGTACCGAGCGCGGGGAAGAGACCCAGTACTTC. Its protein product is CASTERGEETQYF.

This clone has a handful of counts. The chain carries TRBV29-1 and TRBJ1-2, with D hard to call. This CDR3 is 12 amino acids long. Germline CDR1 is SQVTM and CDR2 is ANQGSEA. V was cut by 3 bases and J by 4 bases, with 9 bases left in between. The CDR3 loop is CSVEPYPYGYTF. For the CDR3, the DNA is TGCAGCGTTGAGCCGTACCCCTATGGCTACACCTTC.

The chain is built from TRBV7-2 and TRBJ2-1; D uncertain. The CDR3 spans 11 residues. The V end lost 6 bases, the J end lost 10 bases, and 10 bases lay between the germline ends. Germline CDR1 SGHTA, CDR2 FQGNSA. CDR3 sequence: CASSPNIEQFF. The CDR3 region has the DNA TGTGCCAGCAGTCCCAATATCGAGCAGTTCTTC.

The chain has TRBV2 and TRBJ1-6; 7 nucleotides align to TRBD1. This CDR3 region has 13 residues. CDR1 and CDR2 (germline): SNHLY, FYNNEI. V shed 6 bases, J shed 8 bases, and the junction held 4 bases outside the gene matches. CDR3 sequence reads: CASSQGGYSPLHF. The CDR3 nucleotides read TGTGCCAGCAGCCAGGGGGGGTATTCACCCCTCCACTTT.

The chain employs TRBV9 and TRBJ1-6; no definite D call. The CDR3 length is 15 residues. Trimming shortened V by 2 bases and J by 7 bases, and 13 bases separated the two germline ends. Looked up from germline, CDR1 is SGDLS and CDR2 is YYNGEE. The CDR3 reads CASSVTGNKNSPLHF. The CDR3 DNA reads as TGTGCCAGCAGCGTGACCGGGAACAAAAATTCACCCCTCCACTTT.

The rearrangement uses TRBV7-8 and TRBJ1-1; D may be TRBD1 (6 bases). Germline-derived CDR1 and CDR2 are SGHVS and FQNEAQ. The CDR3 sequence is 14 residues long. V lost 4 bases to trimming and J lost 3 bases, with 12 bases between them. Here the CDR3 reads CASSSLGGDTEAFF. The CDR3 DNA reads TGTGCCAGCAGCTCCTTAGGGGGAGACACTGAAGCTTTCTTT.

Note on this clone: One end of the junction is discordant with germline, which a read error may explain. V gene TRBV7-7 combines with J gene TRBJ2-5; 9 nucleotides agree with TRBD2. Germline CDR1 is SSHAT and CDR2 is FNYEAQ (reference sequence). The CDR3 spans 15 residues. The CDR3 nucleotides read TGTGCTAGCACCCTCGGTAGCGGGGGCGGAGAGACCCAGTACTTC. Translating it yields CASTLGSGGGETQYF.

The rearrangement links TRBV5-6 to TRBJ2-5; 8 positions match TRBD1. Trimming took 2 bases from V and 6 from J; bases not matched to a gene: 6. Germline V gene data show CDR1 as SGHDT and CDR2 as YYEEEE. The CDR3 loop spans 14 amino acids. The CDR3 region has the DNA TGTGCCAGCAGCTTATGGACAGGGTCTAAGACCCAGTACTTC. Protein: CASSLWTGSKTQYF.

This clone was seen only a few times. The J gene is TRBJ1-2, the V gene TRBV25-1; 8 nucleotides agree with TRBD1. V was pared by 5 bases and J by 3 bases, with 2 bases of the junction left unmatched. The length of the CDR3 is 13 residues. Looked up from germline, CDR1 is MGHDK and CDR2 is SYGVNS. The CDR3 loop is CASSFRGHYGYTF. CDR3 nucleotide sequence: TGTGCCAGCAGTTTCAGGGGGCACTATGGCTACACCTTC.

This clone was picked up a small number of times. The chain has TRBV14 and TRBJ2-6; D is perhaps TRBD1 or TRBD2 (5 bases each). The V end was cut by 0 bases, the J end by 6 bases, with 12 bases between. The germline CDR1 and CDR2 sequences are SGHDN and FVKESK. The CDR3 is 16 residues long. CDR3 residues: CASSQEGPSLANVLTF. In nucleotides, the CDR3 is TGTGCCAGCAGCCAAGAGGGACCGAGTTTGGCCAACGTCCTGACTTTC.

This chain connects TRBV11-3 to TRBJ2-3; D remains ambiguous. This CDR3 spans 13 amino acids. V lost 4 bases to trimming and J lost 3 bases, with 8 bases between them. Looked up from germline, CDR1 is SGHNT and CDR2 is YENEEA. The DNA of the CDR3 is TGTGCCAGCAGCTCGCCATTTACAGATACGCAGTATTTT. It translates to CASSSPFTDTQYF.

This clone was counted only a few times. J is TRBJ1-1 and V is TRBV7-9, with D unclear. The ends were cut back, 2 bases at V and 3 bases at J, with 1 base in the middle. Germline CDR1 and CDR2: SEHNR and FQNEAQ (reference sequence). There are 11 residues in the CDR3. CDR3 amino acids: CASSLYTEAFF. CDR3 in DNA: TGTGCCAGCAGCTTATACACTGAAGCTTTCTTT.

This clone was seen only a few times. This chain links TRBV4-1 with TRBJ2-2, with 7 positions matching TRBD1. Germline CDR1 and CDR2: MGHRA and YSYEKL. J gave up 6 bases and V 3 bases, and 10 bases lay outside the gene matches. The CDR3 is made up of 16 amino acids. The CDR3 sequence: CASSQMTGPIPGELFF. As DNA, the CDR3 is TGCGCCAGCAGCCAGATGACAGGGCCGATCCCCGGGGAGCTGTTTTTT.

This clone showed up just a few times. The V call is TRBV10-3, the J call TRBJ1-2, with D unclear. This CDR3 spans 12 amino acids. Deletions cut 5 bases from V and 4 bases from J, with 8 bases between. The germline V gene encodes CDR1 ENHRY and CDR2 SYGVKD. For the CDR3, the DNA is TGTGCCATCAGTACAGTTGCCTATGGCTACACCTTC. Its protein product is CAISTVAYGYTF.